The subject of this entry is one TCR beta chain. Its antigen is not known. Unmatched junction bases numbered 0, after V lost 5 bases and J lost 6 bases. Germline values: CDR1 MDHEN, CDR2 SYDVKM. The CDR3 length is 14 residues. The sample comes from a study of lymphopenia after photon versus proton radiotherapy. Study-wide findings and caveats: Under photons, naive T cells and diversity fell while effector/memory populations rose. A bigger post-nadir fall in TCR diversity correlated inversely with survival time in deceased patients. Better survival with proton therapy was suggested as possible, not demonstrated. Post-nadir diversity loss with photons came from oligoclonal expansion, particularly CD8+ Temra cells.

The repertoire was sequenced with immunoSEQ multiplex PCR; TCRdb's copy has only in-frame clones and lacks some. Among approximately 9,100 clones listed, around nine tenths were seen once. This receptor was obtained from an elderly man with cholangiocarcinoma. The chain uses TRBV28 and TRBJ2-3, with TRBD2 identical over 15 bases. Specimen: peripheral blood, collected from a patient treated with photon-based radiotherapy. Written as DNA, the CDR3 is TGTGCCAGCAGTGGGACTAGCGGGGGGGATACGCAGTATTTT. It codes for CASSGTSGGDTQYF. Full variable domain (rest looked up from reference TRBV28 and TRBJ2-3): DVKVTQSSRYLVKRTGEKVFLECVQDMDHENMFWYRQDPGLGLRLIYFSYDVKMKEKGDIPEGYSVSREKKERFSLILESASTNQTSMYLCASSGTSGGDTQYFGPGTRLTVL.